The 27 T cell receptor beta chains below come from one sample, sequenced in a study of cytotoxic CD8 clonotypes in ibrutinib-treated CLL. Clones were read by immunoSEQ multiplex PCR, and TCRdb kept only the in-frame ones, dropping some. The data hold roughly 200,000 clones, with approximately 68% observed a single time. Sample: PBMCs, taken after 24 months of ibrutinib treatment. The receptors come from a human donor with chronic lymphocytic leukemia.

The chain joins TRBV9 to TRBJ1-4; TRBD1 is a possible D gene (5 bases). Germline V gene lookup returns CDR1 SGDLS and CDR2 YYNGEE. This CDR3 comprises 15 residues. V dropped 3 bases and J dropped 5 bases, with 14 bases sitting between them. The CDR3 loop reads CASSGGGKGNEKLFF. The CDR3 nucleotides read TGTGCCAGCAGCGGCGGGGGGAAGGGAAATGAAAAACTGTTTTTT.

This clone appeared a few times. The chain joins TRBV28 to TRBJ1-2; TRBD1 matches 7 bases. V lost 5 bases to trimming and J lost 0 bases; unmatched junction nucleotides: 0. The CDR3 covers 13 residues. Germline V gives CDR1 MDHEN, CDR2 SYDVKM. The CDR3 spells CASSQGANYGYTF. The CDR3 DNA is TGTGCCAGCAGTCAGGGGGCTAACTATGGCTACACCTTC.

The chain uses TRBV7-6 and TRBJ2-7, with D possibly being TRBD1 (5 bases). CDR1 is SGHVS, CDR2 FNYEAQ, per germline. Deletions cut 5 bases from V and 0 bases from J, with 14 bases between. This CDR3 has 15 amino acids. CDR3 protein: CASSPQGDFSYEQYF. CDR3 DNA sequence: TGTGCCAGCAGCCCCCAGGGCGATTTCTCCTACGAGCAGTACTTC.

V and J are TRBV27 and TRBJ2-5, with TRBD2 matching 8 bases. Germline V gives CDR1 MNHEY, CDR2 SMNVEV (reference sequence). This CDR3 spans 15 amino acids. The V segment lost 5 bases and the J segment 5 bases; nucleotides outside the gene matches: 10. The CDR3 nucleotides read TGTGCCAGCAGTACCCGACTAGCGTGGGGGGAGACCCAGTACTTC. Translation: CASSTRLAWGETQYF.

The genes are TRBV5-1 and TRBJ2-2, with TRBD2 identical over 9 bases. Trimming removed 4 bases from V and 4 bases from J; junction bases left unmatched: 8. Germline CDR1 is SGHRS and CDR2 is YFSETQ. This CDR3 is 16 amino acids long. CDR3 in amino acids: CASSPLAGVGTGELFF. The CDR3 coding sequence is TGCGCCAGCAGCCCTTTAGCGGGAGTGGGCACCGGGGAGCTGTTTTTT.

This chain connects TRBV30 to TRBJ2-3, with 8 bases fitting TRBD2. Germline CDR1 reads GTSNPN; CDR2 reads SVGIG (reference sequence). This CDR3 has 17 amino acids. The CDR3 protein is CARSGRAVVPPTDTQYF. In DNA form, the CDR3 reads TGTGCTCGCTCCGGGAGGGCCGTGGTTCCCCCCACAGATACGCAGTATTTT.

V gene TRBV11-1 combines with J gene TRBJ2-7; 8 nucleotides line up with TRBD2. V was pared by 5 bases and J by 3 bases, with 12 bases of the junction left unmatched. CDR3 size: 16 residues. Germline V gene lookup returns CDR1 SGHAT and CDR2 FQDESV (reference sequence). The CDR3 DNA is TGTGCCAGCAGCACGGGACCGGGACTAGGGTTCTACGAGCAGTACTTC. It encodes CASSTGPGLGFYEQYF.

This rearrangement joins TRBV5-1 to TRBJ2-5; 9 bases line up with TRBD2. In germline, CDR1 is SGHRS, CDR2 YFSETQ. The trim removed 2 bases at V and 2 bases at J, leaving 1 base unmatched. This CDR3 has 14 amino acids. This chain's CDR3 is CASSFLAGQETQYF. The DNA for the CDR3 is TGCGCCAGCAGCTTCCTAGCGGGGCAAGAGACCCAGTACTTC. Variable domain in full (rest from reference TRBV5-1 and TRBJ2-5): KAGVTQTPRYLIKTRGQQVTLSCSPISGHRSVSWYQQTPGQGLQFLFEYFSETQRNKGNFPGRFSGRQFSNSRSEMNVSTLELGDSALYLCASSFLAGQETQYFGPGTRLLVL.

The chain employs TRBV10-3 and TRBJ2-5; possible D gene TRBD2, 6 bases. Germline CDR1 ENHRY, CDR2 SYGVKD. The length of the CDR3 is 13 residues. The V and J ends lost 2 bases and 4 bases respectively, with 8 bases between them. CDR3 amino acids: CAISETGGETQYF. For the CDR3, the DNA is TGTGCCATCAGTGAGACCGGGGGAGAGACCCAGTACTTC.

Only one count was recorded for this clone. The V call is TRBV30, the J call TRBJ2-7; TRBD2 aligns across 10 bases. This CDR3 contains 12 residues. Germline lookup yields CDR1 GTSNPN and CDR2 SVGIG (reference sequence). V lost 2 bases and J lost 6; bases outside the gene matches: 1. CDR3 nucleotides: TGTGCCTGGAGTCTAGCGGGAGTCGAGCAGTACTTC. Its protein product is CAWSLAGVEQYF.

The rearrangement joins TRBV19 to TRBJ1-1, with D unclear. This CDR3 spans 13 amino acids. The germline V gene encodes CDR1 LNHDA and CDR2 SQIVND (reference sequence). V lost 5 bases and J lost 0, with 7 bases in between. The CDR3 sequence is CASSLAVNTEAFF. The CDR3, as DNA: TGTGCCAGTAGTCTGGCGGTGAACACTGAAGCTTTCTTT.

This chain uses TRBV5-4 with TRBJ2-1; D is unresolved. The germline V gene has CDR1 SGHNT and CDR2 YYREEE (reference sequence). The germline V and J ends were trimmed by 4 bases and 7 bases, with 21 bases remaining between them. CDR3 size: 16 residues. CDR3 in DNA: TGTGCCAGCAGCCCACCCGGCGGCCCTCTTACGAATGAGCAGTTCTTC. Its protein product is CASSPPGGPLTNEQFF.

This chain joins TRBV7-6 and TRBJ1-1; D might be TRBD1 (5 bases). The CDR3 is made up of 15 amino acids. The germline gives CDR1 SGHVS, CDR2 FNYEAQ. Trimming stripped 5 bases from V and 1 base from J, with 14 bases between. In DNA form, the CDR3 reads TGTGCCAGCAGCGCAGAGACAGACTGGAACACTGAAGCTTTCTTT. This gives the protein CASSAETDWNTEAFF.

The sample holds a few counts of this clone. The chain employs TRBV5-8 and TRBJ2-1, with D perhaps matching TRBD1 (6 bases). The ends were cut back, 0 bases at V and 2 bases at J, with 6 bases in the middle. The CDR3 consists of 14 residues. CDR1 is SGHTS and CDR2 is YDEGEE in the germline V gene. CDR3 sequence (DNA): TGTGCCAGCAGCTTGGGACAGGCCTACAATGAGCAGTTCTTC. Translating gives CASSLGQAYNEQFF. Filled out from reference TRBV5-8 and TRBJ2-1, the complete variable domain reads EAGVTQSPTHLIKTRGQQATLRCSPISGHTSVYWYQQALGLGLQFLLWYDEGEERNRGNFPPRFSGRQFPNYSSELNVNALELEDSALYLCASSLGQAYNEQFFGPGTRLTVL.

CDR3: CASSQEPRFHNEQFF. The CDR3 coding sequence is TGCGCCAGCAGCCAAGAGCCCAGGTTCCACAATGAGCAGTTCTTC. The gene calls are TRBV4-3 and TRBJ2-1, with D uncertain. This CDR3 comprises 15 residues. Per the germline V gene, CDR1 is LGHNA and CDR2 is YSLEER. The V and J ends lost 0 bases and 5 bases respectively, with 11 bases between them.

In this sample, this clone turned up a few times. DNA of the CDR3: TGTGCCAGCAGTTTATCTTTTTCGAACTCCTACGAGCAGTACTTC. Translation gives CASSLSFSNSYEQYF. V gene TRBV27 combines with J gene TRBJ2-7; D is ambiguous. The length of the CDR3 is 15 residues. Germline CDR1 is MNHEY and CDR2 is SMNVEV (reference sequence). Trimming removed 0 bases from V and 0 bases from J, with 9 bases in between.

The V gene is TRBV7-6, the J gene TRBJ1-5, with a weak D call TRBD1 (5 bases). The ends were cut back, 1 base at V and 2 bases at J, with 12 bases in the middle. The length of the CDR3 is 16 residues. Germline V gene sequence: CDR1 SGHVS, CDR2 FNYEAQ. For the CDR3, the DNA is TGTGCCAGCAGCTTAGGTGCGGGGGATGGCAATCAGCCCCAGCATTTT. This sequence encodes CASSLGAGDGNQPQHF.

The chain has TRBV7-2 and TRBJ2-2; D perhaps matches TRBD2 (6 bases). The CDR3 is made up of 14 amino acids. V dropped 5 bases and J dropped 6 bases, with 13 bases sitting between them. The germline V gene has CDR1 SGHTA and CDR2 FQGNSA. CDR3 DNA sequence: TGTGCCAGCAGCCGCCGACTAGTTTCCGGGGAGCTGTTTTTT. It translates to CASSRRLVSGELFF.

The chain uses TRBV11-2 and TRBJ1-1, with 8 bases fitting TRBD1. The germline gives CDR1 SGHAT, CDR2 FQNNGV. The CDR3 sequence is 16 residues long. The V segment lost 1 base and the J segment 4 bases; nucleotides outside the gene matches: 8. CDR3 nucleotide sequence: TGTGCCAGCAGCTTAGGGTCCCAGGGGGCGTTCACTGAAGCTTTCTTT. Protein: CASSLGSQGAFTEAFF.

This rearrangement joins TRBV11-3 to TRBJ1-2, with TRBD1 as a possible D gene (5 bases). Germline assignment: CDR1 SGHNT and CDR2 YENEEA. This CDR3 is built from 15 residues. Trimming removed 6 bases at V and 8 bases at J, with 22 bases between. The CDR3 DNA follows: TGTGCCAGCAGGCCCAGCGGGGGAGGGATTCTGGGCTACACCTTC. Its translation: CASRPSGGGILGYTF. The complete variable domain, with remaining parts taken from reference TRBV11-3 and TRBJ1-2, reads EAGVVQSPRYKIIEKKQPVAFWCNPISGHNTLYWYLQNLGQGPELLIRYENEEAVDDSQLPKDRFSAERLKGVDSTLKIQPAELGDSAVYLCASRPSGGGILGYTFGSGTRLTVV.

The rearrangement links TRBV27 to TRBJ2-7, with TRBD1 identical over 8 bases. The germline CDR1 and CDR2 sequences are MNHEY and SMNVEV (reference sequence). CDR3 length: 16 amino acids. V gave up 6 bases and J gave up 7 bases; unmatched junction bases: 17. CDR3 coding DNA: TGTGCCAGCAGCCGACGGACAGGGACCGAGTTCCGGGAGCAGTACTTC. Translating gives CASSRRTGTEFREQYF.

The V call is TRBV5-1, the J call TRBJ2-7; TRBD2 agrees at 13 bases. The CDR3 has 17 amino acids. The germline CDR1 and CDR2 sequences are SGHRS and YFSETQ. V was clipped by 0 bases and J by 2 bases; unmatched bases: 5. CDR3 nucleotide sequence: TGCGCCAGCAGCTTGGACACCGGGACTAGCGGGACCTACGAGCAGTACTTC. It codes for CASSLDTGTSGTYEQYF.

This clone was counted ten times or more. The CDR3 coding sequence is TGTGCCAGTAGTCCAGAAGCGGGAGGAGGAAAAGAGCAGTACTTC. It specifies CASSPEAGGGKEQYF. This chain connects TRBV19 to TRBJ2-7, with 9 bases identical to TRBD2. Germline CDR1 LNHDA, CDR2 SQIVND (reference sequence). The CDR3 length is 15 residues. Germline trimming cut 5 bases from V and 7 bases from J; bases unmatched to any gene: 12. Together with reference TRBV19 and TRBJ2-7, the CDR3 gives the full variable domain: DGGITQSPKYLFRKEGQNVTLSCEQNLNHDAMYWYRQDPGQGLRLIYYSQIVNDFQKGDIAEGYSVSREKKESFPLTVTSAQKNPTAFYLCASSPEAGGGKEQYFGPGTRLTVT.

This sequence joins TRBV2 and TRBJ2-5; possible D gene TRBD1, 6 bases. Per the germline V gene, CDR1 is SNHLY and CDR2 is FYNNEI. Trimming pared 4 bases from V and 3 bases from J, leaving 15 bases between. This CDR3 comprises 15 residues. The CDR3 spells CASSALHDRKETQYF. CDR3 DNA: TGTGCCAGCAGTGCCCTCCACGACAGGAAAGAGACCCAGTACTTC.

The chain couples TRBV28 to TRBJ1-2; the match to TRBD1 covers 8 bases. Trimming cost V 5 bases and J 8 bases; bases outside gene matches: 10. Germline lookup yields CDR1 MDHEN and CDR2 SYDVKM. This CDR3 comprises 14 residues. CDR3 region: CASSRTPGGAGYTF. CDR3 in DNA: TGTGCCAGCAGTAGAACTCCAGGGGGCGCGGGCTACACCTTC.

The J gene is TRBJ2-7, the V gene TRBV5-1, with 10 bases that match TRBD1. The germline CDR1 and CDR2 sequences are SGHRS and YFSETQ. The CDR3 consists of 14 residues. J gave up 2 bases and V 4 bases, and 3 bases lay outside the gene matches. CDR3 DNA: TGCGCCAGCAGCGGGGGACAGGGGCCCTACGAGCAGTACTTC. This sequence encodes CASSGGQGPYEQYF.

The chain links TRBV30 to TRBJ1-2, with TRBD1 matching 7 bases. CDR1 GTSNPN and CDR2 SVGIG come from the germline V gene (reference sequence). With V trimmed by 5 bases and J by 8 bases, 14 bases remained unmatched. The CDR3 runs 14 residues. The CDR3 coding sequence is TGTGCCTGGTCGAGAGCCGCCAGGGGGGAAGGCTACACCTTC. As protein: CAWSRAARGEGYTF.